This entry lists 5 T cell receptor beta chains sequenced from one sample in a study of T cell repertoires in cytomegalovirus infection (dated by TCRdb to between 2018 and 2021). Sequencing relied on an Illumina HiSeq 1500. Starting from the raw public reads, TCRdb applied fastp trimming at Q25, assembled clones with MiXCR and retained in-frame beta chains. Rows are combined by CDR3 protein, so each entry shows the most common genes and DNA. Here the sample has 300,000 to 400,000 distinct CDR3 sequences; 15% to 20% occur a single time. Of the sample, approximately 10% falls within the top ten clones. The sample was PBMCs. All receptors come from a human donor in good health (CMV status not recorded). Some clones in this sample may be carry-over from other donors' samples.

This clonotype appeared many times. This chain connects TRBV12-3 or TRBV12-4 to TRBJ1-5, with TRBD1 identical over 7 bases. This CDR3 has 15 residues. Trimming removed 7 bases from V and 0 bases from J; junction bases left unmatched: 6. CDR3 sequence: CASTSGGNSNQPQHF. Here the CDR3 DNA reads TGTGCCAGCACTTCAGGGGGTAATAGCAATCAGCCCCAGCATTTT.

A few counts support this clonotype. This chain's CDR3 is CASSLDAWSLNTEAFF. DNA of the CDR3: TGTGCCAGCAGCTTAGATGCTTGGAGTTTGAACACTGAAGCTTTCTTT. The rearrangement links TRBV11-2 to TRBJ1-1; D remains unclear. Germline assignment: CDR1 SGHAT and CDR2 FQNNGV. This CDR3 spans 16 amino acids. Trimming took off 0 bases at V and 0 bases at J, with 11 bases between the two ends.

In regard to this clonotype: This sequence may be a read error, since a much larger clone differs from it by one base. The chain is built from TRBV5-5 and TRBJ2-7; D possibly corresponds to TRBD2 (5 bases). This CDR3 is 15 amino acids long. Germline lookup yields CDR1 SGHKS and CDR2 YYEKEE (reference sequence). Trimming pared 4 bases from V and 0 bases from J, leaving 14 bases between. CDR3 in DNA: TGTGCCAGCAGCCCCGGGTCGGGGAGCTCCTACGAGCAGTACTTC. Protein product: CASSPGSGSSYEQYF.

A word on this clonotype: One junction end does not reproduce the germline sequence, and a read error may be involved. The chain couples TRBV28 to TRBJ2-3, with 7 positions matching TRBD2. This CDR3 region has 15 residues. Looked up from germline, CDR1 is MDHEN and CDR2 is SYDVKM. The CDR3 DNA reads as TGTGCCAGCAGCCCCGGGGGGAGAAGCACAGATACGCTGTATTTT. Its translation is CASSPGGRSTDTLYF.

This clonotype was detected only a few times. This rearrangement joins TRBV7-2 to TRBJ2-1, with D possibly TRBD2 on 6 matching bases. Germline assignment: CDR1 SGHTA and CDR2 FQGNSA. The CDR3 sequence is 15 residues long. Between the trimmed V and J ends, which lost 3 bases and 4 bases, there was a span of 13 bases. As DNA, the CDR3 is TGTGCCAGCAGCTTCGGCGGGGCGGGGTACAATGAGCAGTTCTTC. It specifies CASSFGGAGYNEQFF.